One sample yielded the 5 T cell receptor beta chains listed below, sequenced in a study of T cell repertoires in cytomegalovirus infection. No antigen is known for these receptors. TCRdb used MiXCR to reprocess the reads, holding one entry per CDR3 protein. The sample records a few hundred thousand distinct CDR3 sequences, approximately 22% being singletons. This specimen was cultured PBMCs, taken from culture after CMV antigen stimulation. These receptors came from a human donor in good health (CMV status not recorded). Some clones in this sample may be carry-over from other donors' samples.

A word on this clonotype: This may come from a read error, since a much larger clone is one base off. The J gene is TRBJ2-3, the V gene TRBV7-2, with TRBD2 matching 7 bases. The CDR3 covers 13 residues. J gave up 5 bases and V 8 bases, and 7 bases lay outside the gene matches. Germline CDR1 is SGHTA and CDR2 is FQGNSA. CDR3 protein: CTSVAGVKDTQYF. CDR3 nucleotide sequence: TGTACCAGCGTGGCGGGAGTCAAAGATACGCAGTATTTT.

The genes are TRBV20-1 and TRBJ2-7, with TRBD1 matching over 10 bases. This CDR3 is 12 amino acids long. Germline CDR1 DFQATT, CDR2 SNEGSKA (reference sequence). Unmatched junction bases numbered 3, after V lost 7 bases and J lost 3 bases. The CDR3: CSVGTGVYEQYF. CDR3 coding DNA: TGCAGTGTCGGGACAGGGGTCTACGAGCAGTACTTC.

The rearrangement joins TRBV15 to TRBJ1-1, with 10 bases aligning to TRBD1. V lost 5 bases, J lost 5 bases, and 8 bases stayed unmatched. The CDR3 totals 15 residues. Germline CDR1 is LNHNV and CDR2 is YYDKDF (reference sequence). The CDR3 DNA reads TGTGCCACCAGCGGGAGACAGGGGGCAGGAACTGAAGCTTTCTTT. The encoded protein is CATSGRQGAGTEAFF.

CDR3 sequence reads: CSVRQGEGNGYTF. The CDR3, as DNA: TGCAGCGTTAGGCAGGGTGAAGGGAATGGCTACACCTTC. The chain carries TRBV29-1 and TRBJ1-2, with D perhaps TRBD1 (5 bases). Germline CDR1 reads SQVTM; CDR2 reads ANQGSEA. The CDR3 runs 13 residues. Trimming removed 5 bases at V and 6 bases at J, with 16 bases between.

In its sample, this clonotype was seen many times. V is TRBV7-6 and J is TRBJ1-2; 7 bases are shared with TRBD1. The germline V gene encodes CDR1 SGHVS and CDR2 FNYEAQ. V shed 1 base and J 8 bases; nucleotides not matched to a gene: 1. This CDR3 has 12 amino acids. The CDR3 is CASSLGQGGYTF. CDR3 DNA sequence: TGTGCCAGCAGCTTAGGACAGGGAGGCTACACCTTC.